The clone carrying this TCR beta chain was detected only a few times. The antigen is not known. This entry comes from a study of CD8 T cells in ankylosing spondylitis. Findings and limits, study-wide: What appeared characteristic of ankylosing spondylitis blood was a TCR beta motif of several highly homologous variants.

TCRdb passed the 5' RACE reads through MiXCR, listing each CDR3 protein once. The data show approximately 540,000 distinct CDR3 sequences, more than 9.5% seen once. CDR3 length: 17 residues. Trimming shortened V by 4 bases and J by 6 bases, and 19 bases separated the two germline ends. The germline V gene encodes CDR1 LGHDT and CDR2 YNNKEL (reference sequence). The genes are TRBV3-1 and TRBJ1-6; tentatively, D is TRBD1 (6 bases). Material for sequencing was blood, either unsorted or a sorted T cell fraction (not recorded which). This receptor was taken from a male donor with ankylosing spondylitis. This chain's CDR3 is CASSPQRGGAFNSPLHF. The CDR3 region has the DNA TGTGCCAGCAGCCCTCAGAGGGGGGGAGCGTTTAATTCACCCCTCCACTTT.